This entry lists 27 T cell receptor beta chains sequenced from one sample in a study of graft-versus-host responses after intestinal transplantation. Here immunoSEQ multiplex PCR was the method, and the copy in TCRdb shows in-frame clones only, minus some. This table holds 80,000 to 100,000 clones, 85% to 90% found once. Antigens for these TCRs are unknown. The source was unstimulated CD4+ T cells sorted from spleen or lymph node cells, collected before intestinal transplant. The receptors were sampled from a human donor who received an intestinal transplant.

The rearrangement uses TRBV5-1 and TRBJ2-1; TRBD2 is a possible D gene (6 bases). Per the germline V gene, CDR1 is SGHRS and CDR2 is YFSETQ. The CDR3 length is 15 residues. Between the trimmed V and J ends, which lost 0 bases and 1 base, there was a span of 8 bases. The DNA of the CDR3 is TGCGCCAGCAGCTTGGAGGGGAGGTCCTACAATGAGCAGTTCTTC. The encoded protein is CASSLEGRSYNEQFF.

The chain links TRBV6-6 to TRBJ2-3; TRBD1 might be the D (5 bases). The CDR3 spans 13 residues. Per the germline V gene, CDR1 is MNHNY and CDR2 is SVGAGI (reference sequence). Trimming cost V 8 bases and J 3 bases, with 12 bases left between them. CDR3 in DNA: TGTGCCAGCTGGGGCGTTAGTACAGATACGCAGTATTTT. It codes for CASWGVSTDTQYF.

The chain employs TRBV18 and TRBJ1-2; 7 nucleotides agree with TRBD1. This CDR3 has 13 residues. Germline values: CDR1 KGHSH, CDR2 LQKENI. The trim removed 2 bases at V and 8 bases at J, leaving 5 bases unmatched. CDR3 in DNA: TGTGCCAGCTCACCAAAGGACAGGATCGGCTACACCTTC. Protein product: CASSPKDRIGYTF.

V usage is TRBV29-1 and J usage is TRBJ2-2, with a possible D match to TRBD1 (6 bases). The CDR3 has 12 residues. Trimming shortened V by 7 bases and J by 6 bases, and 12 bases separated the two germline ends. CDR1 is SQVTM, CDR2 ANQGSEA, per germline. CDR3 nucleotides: TGCAGCGGGGGACACCCGCCCGGGGAGCTGTTTTTT. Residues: CSGGHPPGELFF.

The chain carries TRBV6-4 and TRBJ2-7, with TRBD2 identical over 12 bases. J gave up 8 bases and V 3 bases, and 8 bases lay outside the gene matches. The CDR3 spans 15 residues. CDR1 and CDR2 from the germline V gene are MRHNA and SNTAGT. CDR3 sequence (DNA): TGTGCCAGCAGTGAAAGCGGACTAGCGGGGTCACAGCAGTACTTC. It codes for CASSESGLAGSQQYF.

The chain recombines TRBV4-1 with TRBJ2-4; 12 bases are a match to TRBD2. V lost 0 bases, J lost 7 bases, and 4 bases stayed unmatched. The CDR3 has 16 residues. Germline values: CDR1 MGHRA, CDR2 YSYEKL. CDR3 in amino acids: CASSQDLLAGGNIQYF. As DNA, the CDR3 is TGCGCCAGCAGCCAAGATCTGCTAGCGGGAGGGAACATTCAGTACTTC.

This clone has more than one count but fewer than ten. The CDR3 sequence is CASSPPGTGAYEQYF. CDR3 DNA: TGTGCCAGCAGCCCTCCCGGGACAGGGGCCTACGAGCAGTACTTC. The chain recombines TRBV4-2 with TRBJ2-7, with 10 bases that match TRBD1. The CDR3 consists of 15 residues. The V gene end was trimmed by 4 bases and the J gene end by 2 bases; junction bases not matched to a gene: 5. Germline V gene sequence: CDR1 LGHNA, CDR2 YNFKEQ.

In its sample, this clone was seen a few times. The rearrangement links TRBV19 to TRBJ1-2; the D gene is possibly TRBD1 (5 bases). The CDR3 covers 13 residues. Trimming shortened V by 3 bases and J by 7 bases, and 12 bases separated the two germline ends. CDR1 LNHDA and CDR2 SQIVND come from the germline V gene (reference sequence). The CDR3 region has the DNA TGTGCCAGTAGTATTCAGGGTTCGGGTGGCTACACCTTC. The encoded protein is CASSIQGSGGYTF. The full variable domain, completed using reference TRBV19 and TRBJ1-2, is DGGITQSPKYLFRKEGQNVTLSCEQNLNHDAMYWYRQDPGQGLRLIYYSQIVNDFQKGDIAEGYSVSREKKESFPLTVTSAQKNPTAFYLCASSIQGSGGYTFGSGTRLTVV.

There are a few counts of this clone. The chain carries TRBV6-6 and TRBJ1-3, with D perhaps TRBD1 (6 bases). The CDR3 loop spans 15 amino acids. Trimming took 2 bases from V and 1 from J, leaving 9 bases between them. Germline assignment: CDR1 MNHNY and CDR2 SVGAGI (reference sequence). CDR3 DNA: TGTGCCAGCAGTTACGCCGGGACATCTGGAAACACCATATATTTT. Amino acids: CASSYAGTSGNTIYF.

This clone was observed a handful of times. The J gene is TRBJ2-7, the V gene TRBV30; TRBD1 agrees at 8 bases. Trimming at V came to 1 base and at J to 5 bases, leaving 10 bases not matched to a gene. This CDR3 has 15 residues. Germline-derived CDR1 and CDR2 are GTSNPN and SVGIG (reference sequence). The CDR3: CAWSATGQGRNEQYF. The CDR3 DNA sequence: TGTGCCTGGAGTGCAACAGGACAGGGAAGGAACGAGCAGTACTTC.

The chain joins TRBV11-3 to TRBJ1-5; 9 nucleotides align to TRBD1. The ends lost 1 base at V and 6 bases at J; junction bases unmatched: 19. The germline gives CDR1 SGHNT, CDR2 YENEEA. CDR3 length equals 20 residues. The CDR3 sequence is CASSLGWGQGQGSSIQPQHF. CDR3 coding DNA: TGTGCCAGCAGCTTAGGTTGGGGCCAGGGACAGGGATCGAGTATTCAGCCCCAGCATTTT.

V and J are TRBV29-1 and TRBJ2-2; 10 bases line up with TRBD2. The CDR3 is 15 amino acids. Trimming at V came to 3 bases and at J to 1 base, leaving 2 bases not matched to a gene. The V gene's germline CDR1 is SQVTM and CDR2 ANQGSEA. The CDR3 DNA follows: TGCAGCGTTGAGGCTAGCGGGGGGAACACCGGGGAGCTGTTTTTT. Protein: CSVEASGGNTGELFF.

The CDR3, as DNA: TGCGCCAGCAGCTTGTATGCGGCACAGGGGACCTACAATGAGCAGTTCTTC. Protein sequence: CASSLYAAQGTYNEQFF. The chain joins TRBV5-1 to TRBJ2-1; 7 bases fit TRBD1. Germline trimming cut 1 base from V and 2 bases from J; bases unmatched to any gene: 9. The CDR3 is 17 amino acids. Per germline, CDR1 SGHRS and CDR2 YFSETQ.

CDR3 coding DNA: TGTGCCAGCAGCGACATCGCGGGTGAGCAGTTCTTC. Translating gives CASSDIAGEQFF. V gene TRBV9 combines with J gene TRBJ2-1; D is possibly TRBD2 (5 bases). Trimming took 3 bases from V and 9 from J, leaving 10 bases between them. CDR3 length: 12 amino acids. Per germline, CDR1 SGDLS and CDR2 YYNGEE.

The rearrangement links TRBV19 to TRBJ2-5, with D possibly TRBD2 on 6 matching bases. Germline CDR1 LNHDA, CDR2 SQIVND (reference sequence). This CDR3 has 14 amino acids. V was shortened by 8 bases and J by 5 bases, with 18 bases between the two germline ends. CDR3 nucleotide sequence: TGTGCCAGTCGCCACGGCGGGGAAAGGGAGACCCAGTACTTC. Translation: CASRHGGERETQYF.

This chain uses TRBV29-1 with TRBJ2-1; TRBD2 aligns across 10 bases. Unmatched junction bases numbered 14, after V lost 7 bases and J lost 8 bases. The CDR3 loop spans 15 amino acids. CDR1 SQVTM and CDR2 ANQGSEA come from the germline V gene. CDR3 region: CSARPSGGVRDEQFF. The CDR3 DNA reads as TGCAGCGCCCGGCCAAGCGGGGGGGTCCGGGATGAGCAGTTCTTC.

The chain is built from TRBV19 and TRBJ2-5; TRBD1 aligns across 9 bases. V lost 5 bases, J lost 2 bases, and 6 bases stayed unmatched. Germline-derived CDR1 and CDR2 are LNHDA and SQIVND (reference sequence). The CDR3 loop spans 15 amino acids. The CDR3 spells CASSSPGTGQETQYF. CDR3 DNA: TGTGCCAGTAGTTCCCCCGGGACAGGGCAAGAGACCCAGTACTTC.

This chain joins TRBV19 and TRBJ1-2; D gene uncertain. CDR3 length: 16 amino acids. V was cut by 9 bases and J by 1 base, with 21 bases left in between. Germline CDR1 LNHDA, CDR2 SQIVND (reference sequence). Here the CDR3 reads CASTLAARVNNYGYTF. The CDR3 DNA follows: TGTGCCAGCACCCTCGCGGCCCGCGTCAATAACTATGGCTACACCTTC. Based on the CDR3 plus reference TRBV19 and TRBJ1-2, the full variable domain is DGGITQSPKYLFRKEGQNVTLSCEQNLNHDAMYWYRQDPGQGLRLIYYSQIVNDFQKGDIAEGYSVSREKKESFPLTVTSAQKNPTAFYLCASTLAARVNNYGYTFGSGTRLTVV.

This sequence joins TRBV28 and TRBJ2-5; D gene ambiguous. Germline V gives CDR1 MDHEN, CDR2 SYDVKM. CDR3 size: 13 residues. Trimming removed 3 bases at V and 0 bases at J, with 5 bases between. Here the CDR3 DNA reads TGTGCCAGCAGTTTCCAGTACCAAGAGACCCAGTACTTC. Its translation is CASSFQYQETQYF.

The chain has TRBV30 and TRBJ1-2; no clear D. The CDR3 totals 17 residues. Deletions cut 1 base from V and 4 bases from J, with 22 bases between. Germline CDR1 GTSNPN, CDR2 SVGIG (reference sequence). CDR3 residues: CAWSGMRPNTESYGYTF. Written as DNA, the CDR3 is TGTGCCTGGAGTGGGATGCGCCCGAACACAGAGAGCTATGGCTACACCTTC.

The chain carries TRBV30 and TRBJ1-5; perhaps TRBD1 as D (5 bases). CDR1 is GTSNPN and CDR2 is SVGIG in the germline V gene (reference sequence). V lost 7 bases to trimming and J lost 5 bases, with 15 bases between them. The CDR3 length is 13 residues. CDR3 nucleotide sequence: TGTGCCTTCTCGGGGGGAAGGGATCAGCCCCAGCATTTT. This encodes CAFSGGRDQPQHF. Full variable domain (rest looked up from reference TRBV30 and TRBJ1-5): SQTIHQWPATLVQPVGSPLSLECTVEGTSNPNLYWYRQAAGRGLQLLFYSVGIGQISSEVPQNLSASRPQDRQFILSSKKLLLSDSGFYLCAFSGGRDQPQHFGDGTRLSIL.

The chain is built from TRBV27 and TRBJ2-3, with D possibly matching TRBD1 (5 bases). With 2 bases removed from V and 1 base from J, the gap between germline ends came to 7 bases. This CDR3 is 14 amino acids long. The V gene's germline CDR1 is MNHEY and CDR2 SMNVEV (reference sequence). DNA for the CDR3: TGTGCCAGCAGTTTAGAACAGGGCACAGATACGCAGTATTTT. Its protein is CASSLEQGTDTQYF.

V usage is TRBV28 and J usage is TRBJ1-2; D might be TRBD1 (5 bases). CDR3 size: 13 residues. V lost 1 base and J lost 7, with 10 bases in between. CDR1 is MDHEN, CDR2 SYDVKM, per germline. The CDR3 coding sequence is TGTGCCAGCAGTTTATCTTCAGGGCCTGGCTACACCTTC. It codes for CASSLSSGPGYTF.

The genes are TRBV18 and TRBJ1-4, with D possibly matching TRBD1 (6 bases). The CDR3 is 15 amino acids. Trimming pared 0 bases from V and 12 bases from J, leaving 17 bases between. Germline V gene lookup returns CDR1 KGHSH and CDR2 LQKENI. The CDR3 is CASSPPPGAEGELFF. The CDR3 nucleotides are TGTGCCAGCTCACCACCCCCCGGTGCAGAGGGGGAACTGTTTTTT. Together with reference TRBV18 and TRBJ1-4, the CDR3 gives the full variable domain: NAGVMQNPRHLVRRRGQEARLRCSPMKGHSHVYWYRQLPEEGLKFMVYLQKENIIDESGMPKERFSAEFPKEGPSILRIQQVVRGDSAAYFCASSPPPGAEGELFFGSGTQLSVL.

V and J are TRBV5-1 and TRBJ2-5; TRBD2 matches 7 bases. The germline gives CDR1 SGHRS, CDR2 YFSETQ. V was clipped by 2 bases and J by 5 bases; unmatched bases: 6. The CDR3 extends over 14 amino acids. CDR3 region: CASSLTLRGETQYF. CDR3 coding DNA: TGCGCCAGCAGCTTAACCCTGCGGGGGGAGACCCAGTACTTC.

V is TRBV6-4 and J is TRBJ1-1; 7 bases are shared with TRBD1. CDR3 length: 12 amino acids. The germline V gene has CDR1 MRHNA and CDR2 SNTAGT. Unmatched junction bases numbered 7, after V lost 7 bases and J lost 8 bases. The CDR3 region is CASMNRGPEAFF. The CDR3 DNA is TGTGCCAGCATGAACAGGGGACCCGAAGCTTTCTTT.

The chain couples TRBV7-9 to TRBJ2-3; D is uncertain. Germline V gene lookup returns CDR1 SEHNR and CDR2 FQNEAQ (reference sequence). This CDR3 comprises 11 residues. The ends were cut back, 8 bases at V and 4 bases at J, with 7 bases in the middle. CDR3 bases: TGTGCCAGCCCGTTTGCAGATACGCAGTATTTT. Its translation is CASPFADTQYF.